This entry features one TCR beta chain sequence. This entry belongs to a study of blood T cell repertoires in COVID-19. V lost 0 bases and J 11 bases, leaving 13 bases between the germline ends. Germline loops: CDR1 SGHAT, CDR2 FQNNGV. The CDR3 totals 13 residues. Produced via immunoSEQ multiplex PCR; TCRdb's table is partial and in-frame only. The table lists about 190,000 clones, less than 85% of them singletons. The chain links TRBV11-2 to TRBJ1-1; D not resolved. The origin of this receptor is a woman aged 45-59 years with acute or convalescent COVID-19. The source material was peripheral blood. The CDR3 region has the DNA TGTGCCAGCAGCTTAGAAAAGCCTATGGGCGCTTTCTTT. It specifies CASSLEKPMGAFF.